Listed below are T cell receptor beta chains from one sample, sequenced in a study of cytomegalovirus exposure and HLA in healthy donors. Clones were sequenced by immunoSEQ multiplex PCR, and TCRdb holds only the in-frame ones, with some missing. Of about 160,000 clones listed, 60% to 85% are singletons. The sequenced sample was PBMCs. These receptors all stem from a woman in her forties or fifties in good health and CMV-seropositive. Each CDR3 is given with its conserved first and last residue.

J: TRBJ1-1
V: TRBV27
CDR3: CASSTGGSLTEAFF

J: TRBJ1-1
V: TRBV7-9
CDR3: CASSEAGPEAFF

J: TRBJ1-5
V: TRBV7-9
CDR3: CASSADKANNQPQHF

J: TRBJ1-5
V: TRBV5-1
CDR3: CASSLTGGNQPQHF

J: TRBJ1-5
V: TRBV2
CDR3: CASSVAQSNQPQHF

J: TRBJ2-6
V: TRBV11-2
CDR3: CASSTRGAGANVLTF

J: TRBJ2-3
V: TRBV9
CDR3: CASSALDTQYF

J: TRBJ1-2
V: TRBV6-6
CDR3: CASSYRGGAGGYTF

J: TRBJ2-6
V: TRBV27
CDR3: CASSLSFGGSGANVLTF

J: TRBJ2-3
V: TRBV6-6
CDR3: CASSYSSSGGTQYF

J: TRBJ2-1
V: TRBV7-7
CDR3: CASSLTSGEDNEQFF

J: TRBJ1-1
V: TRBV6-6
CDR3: CASSHDRVGTEAFF

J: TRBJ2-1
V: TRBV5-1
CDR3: CASSSAQGRALYNEQFF

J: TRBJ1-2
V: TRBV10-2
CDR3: CASSEAKQGNGYTF

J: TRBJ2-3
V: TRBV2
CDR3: CASRTGGSGAQYF

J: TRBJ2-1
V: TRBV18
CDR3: CASSPGQNEQFF

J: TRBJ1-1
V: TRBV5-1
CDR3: CASSPDRMNTEAFF

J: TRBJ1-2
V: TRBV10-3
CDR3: CAISAHGGYGYTF

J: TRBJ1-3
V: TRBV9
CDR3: CASSVTQGYGNTIYF

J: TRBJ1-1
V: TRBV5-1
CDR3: CASSSYGTGLNTEAFF

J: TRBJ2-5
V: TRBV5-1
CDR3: CASSPGSTQETQYF

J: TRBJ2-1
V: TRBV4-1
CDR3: CASSQVGSGGAQKKVWNEQFF

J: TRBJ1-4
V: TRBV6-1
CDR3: CASSEVGRTGYEKLFF

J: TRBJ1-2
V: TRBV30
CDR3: CAWSRTGGLDGYTF

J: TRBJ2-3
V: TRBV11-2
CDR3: CASSRLRGDLYF

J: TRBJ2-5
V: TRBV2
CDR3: CASTRGSQETQYF

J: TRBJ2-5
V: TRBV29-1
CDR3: CSVGIGQRGETPYF

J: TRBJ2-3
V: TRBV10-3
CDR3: CAISEGLAGGESDTQYF

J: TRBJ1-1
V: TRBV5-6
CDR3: CASSLDKREAFF

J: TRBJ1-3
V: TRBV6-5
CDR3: CASSRTGLEGNTIYF

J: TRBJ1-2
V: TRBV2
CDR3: CASSEALRTGGGYTF

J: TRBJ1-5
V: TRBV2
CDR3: CASRAGTGRGLNQPQHF

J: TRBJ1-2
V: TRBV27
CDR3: CASSFLQGAGGYTF

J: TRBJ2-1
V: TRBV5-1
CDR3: CASSLVGDNEQFF

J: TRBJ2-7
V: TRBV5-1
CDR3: CASSLSVGASYEQYF

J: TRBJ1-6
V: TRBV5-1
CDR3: CASSEGHGNSPLHF

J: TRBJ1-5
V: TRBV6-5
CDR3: CASSRGRAGNQPQHF